Sequencing of this TCR beta chain was carried out in a study of T cells in Graves' hyperthyroidism and ophthalmopathy. Across the study: Peripheral blood was secured at the point of initial diagnosis, before any treatment.

TCR beta CDR3 region amplification was performed from RNA transcripts. With the HTBI primer set, the TCR CDR3 went through a first round of RT-PCR. Using its own MiXCR run on the multiplex PCR reads, TCRdb lists one record per CDR3 protein. The sample holds about 600,000 distinct CDR3 sequences, approximately 14% seen once. This clonotype was picked up many times. The CDR3 runs 15 residues. CDR1 and CDR2 from the germline V gene are SGHVS and FQNEAQ. V gave up 5 bases and J gave up 5 bases, with 16 bases separating them. The sequenced sample consisted of blood. The source of this sequence is a woman in her fifties or sixties with Graves' ophthalmopathy. The chain employs TRBV7-8 and TRBJ1-5, with a weak D call TRBD1 (6 bases). CDR3 nucleotide sequence: TGTGCCAGCAGCCAGGGGCGGTCCGAGGATCAGCCCCAGCATTTT. Translated, it gives CASSQGRSEDQPQHF.